This TCR beta chain appears in the sequencing data of a study of OX40 agonist ivuxolimab in advanced cancers. For the study at large: In this cohort, patients received ivuxolimab, an agonistic anti-OX40 (CD134) antibody. Study observations and caveats: In CD8+ T cells, expanded clones were on average more numerous than in CD4+. At 0.1 to 3.0 mg/kg and by week 6, clonal expansion occurred in CD4+ and CD8+ blood T cells.

As concerns this clone: What it binds is unknown.

Germline CDR1 and CDR2: KGHSH and LQKENI. The CDR3 is made up of 15 amino acids. V gave up 2 bases and J gave up 1 base, with 11 bases separating them. Here immunoSEQ multiplex PCR was the method, and the copy in TCRdb shows in-frame clones only, minus some. The table lists some 64,000 clones, approximately 80% of them singletons. The input for sequencing was CD4+ or CD8+ T cells sorted from blood, taken in a trial of the OX40 agonist ivuxolimab. J is TRBJ1-1 and V is TRBV18; D not resolved. This sequence was found in an adult with an advanced solid tumor such as melanoma, head and neck, liver or kidney cancer. DNA for the CDR3: TGTGCCAGCTCACCAACACAACGCGCGAACACTGAAGCTTTCTTT. Its protein product is CASSPTQRANTEAFF.